This TCR beta chain was documented in a study of shared clonotypes between healthy human individuals. Whole-study findings and limits: Only blood underwent sampling, and tissue repertoires likely differ.

Terminally differentiated effector memory CD45RA+ cells were excluded from the naive CD8 cells, which were CD45RO-negative and positively selected for CCR7. All the donors were Caucasian adults who lived in Nashville, Tennessee. The CDR3 totals 14 residues. Germline V lookup: CDR1 GTSNPN, CDR2 SVGIG (reference sequence). V gave up 1 base and J gave up 7 bases, with 16 bases separating them. For every subset, genomic DNA was evenly distributed across several immunoSEQ plates. Original analysis: Sequence data from immunoSEQ were junction-only and lacked quality scores; consequently, filtering differed. The table came from immunoSEQ multiplex PCR; TCRdb's copy has only in-frame clones and leaves some out. The DNA was the basis for D and trimming; V, J and clone size are from that table. Here the sample spans around 640,000 clones, approximately 96% being singletons. Notes on this clone: The antigen remains unidentified.

The TCR comes from a woman under 40 in good health. This chain uses TRBV30 with TRBJ1-2, with D tentatively TRBD1 (5 bases). The sequenced sample consisted of naive CD8+ T cells sorted from blood. The CDR3 region is CAWSEVGGGSGYTF. The CDR3 nucleotides are TGTGCCTGGAGTGAGGTGGGGGGAGGAAGTGGCTACACCTTC.